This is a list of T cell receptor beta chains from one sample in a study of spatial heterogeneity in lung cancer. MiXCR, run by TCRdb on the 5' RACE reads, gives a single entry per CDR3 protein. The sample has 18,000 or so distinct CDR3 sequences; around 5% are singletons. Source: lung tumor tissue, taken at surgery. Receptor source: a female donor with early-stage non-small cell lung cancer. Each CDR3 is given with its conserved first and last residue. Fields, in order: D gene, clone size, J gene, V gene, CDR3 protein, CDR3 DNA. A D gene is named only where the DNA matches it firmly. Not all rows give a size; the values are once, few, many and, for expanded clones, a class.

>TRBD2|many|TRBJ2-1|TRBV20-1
CSAGRTSGYYNEQFF
TGCAGTGCGGGAAGGACTAGCGGGTACTACAATGAGCAGTTCTTC
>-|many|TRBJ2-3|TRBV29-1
CSVLRDTQYF
TGCAGCGTCTTACGGGATACGCAGTATTTT
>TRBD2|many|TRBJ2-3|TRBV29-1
CSSGRGGTDTQYF
TGCAGTAGCGGGAGAGGGGGCACAGATACGCAGTATTTT
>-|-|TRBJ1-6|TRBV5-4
CASSFPLEPPLHF
TGTGCCAGCAGCTTCCCTTTGGAGCCACCCCTCCACTTT
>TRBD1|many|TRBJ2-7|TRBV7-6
CASSLARGQGSYEQYF
TGTGCCAGCAGCTTAGCCCGAGGACAGGGCTCCTACGAGCAGTACTTC
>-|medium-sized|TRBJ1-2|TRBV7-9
CASSFDSTGYTF
TGTGCCAGCAGCTTTGACAGCACTGGCTACACCTTC
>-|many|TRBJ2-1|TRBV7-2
CASSSGGIYNEQFF
TGTGCCAGCAGCTCTGGGGGGATCTACAATGAGCAGTTCTTC
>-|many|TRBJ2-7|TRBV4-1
CASSQDSRGRLYEQYF
TGCGCCAGCAGCCAAGATAGCCGGGGACGCCTTTACGAGCAGTACTTC
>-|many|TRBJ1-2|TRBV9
CASSVDPYGYTF
TGTGCCAGCAGCGTAGACCCCTATGGCTACACCTTC
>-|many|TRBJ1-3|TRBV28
CASSPPRISGNTIYF
TGTGCCAGCAGTCCGCCCCGGATCTCTGGAAACACCATATATTTT
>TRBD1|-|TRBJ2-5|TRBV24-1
CATANSERDRDQETQYF
TGTGCCACCGCGAACTCCGAACGGGACAGAGACCAAGAGACCCAGTACTTC
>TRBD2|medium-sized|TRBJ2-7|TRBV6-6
CASSYLSSGSGEQYF
TGTGCCAGCAGTTATCTGTCTAGCGGGAGTGGCGAGCAGTACTTC
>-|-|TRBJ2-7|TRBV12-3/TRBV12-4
CASSLGVPSRSEQYF
TGTGCCAGCAGTTTGGGGGTACCTTCTCGCTCCGAGCAGTACTTC
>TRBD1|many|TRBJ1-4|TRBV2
CASWYDRGEKLFF
TGTGCCAGCTGGTACGACAGGGGTGAAAAACTGTTTTTT
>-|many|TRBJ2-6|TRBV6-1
CASSKGPSSGANVLTF
TGTGCCAGCAGTAAGGGACCGAGCTCTGGGGCCAACGTCCTGACTTTC
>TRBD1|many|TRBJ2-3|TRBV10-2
CASSPRTGSTDTQYF
TGCGCCAGCAGCCCCAGGACAGGGAGCACAGATACGCAGTATTTT
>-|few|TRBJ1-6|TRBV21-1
CASRNGTGADSPLHF
TGTGCCAGCCGCAACGGGACAGGGGCGGATTCACCCCTCCACTTT
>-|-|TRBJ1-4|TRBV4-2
CASSQAVDPEKLFF
TGTGCCAGCAGCCAAGCTGTCGACCCGGAAAAACTGTTTTTT
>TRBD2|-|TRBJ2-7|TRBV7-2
CASSRLTSGKGEQYF
TGTGCCAGCAGCCGTTTGACTAGCGGGAAGGGTGAGCAGTACTTC
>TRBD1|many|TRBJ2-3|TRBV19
CASRGRGITDTQYF
TGTGCCAGTAGGGGCAGGGGGATCACAGATACGCAGTATTTT
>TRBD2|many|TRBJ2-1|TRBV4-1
CASSLTGTSYNEQFF
TGCGCCAGCAGCCTCACCGGGACTAGTTACAATGAGCAGTTCTTC
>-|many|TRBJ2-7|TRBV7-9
CASSLGGRGEQYF
TGTGCCAGCAGCTTAGGGGGACGTGGAGAGCAGTACTTC
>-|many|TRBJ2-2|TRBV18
CASSPQSRTNTGELFF
TGTGCCAGCTCACCACAGTCGAGGACCAACACCGGGGAGCTGTTTTTT
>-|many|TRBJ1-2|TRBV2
CASSSLQKQIYGYTF
TGTGCCAGCAGTTCTTTACAGAAGCAAATCTATGGCTACACCTTC
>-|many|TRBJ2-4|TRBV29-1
CSVAEVAKNIQYF
TGCAGCGTTGCCGAAGTAGCCAAAAACATTCAGTACTTC
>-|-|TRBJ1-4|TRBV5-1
CASSGSNTNEKLFF
TGCGCCAGCAGTGGATCGAACACTAATGAAAAACTGTTTTTT
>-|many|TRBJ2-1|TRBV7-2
CASSFRGDEQFF
TGTGCCAGCAGCTTCAGGGGGGATGAGCAGTTCTTC
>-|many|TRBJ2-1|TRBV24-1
CATSDLHDEQFF
TGTGCCACCAGTGATTTGCACGATGAGCAGTTCTTC